This T cell receptor beta chain was identified in a study of blood T cell repertoires in COVID-19. Study context: There were acute and convalescent COVID-19 samples, and they came from the United States, Italy and Spain.

During active infection, Seattle patients enrolled and were then monitored through disease. Per the original methods: It was from reference gene primer amplification that nucleated cell counts were estimated. Repertoires were generated with immunoSEQ multiplex PCR, while TCRdb's copy carries only in-frame clones and drops some. V, J and clone size are taken as reported in that table, and D and trimming were inferred from the DNA itself. The data contain around 440,000 clones, roughly 88% of them seen just once; the ten biggest clones take up roughly 12%. V was pared by 3 bases and J by 6 bases, with 12 bases between. CDR3 length equals 13 residues. Germline loops: CDR1 MNHEY, CDR2 SMNVEV (reference sequence).

The sample comprised peripheral blood. The receptor's source is a woman aged 45-65 years with COVID-19, enrolled during active disease. The rearrangement joins TRBV27 to TRBJ2-7; possibly TRBD1 for D (6 bases). CDR3 in amino acids: CASSLSTGGEQYF. For the CDR3, the DNA is TGTGCCAGCAGTTTGTCGACAGGAGGCGAGCAGTACTTC.